These 28 T cell receptor beta chains originate from one sample sequenced in a study of identical twins. Each CDR3 protein gets one entry after TCRdb re-called the 5' RACE reads with MiXCR. The sample includes 250,000 to 350,000 distinct CDR3 sequences, roughly 8.6% of them seen just once. In addition, the sample was reused for a study of yellow fever vaccine responses in identical twins.

The sample comprised memory (CD45RO+) T cells sorted from blood. The receptors were gathered from a woman between 18 and 29 years old in good health.

This clonotype was counted a few times. This chain joins TRBV6-1 and TRBJ2-7, with 8 bases lining up with TRBD2. The V segment lost 2 bases and the J segment 2 bases; nucleotides outside the gene matches: 5. There are 15 residues in the CDR3. Germline CDR1 and CDR2: MNHNS and SASEGT. CDR3 sequence (DNA): TGTGCCAGCAGTGAAACGGGGGGGAGTCCCTACGAGCAGTACTTC. Translated: CASSETGGSPYEQYF.

This clonotype was found a few times. The chain recombines TRBV12-5 with TRBJ2-1; 10 bases are a match to TRBD2. The trim removed 5 bases at V and 7 bases at J, leaving 8 bases unmatched. The CDR3 covers 15 residues. The germline gives CDR1 LGHNT, CDR2 FRNRAP. The CDR3 region has the DNA TGTGCTAGTGGTCAGAGCGGGGGGGCTTTAAATGAGCAGTTCTTC. This codes for CASGQSGGALNEQFF.

The chain employs TRBV20-1 and TRBJ2-2, with D perhaps TRBD1 or TRBD2 (5 bases each). The CDR3 runs 13 residues. Trimming took 6 bases from V and 4 from J, leaving 12 bases between them. Germline CDR1 reads DFQATT; CDR2 reads SNEGSKA (reference sequence). The CDR3: CSAGTDITGELFF. The CDR3 region has the DNA TGCAGTGCCGGGACGGATATCACCGGGGAGCTGTTTTTT.

In this sample, this clonotype turned up a few times. This chain connects TRBV28 to TRBJ2-1, with D possibly TRBD1 on 5 matching bases. CDR1 and CDR2 from the germline V gene are MDHEN and SYDVKM. V was cut by 8 bases and J by 7 bases, with 12 bases left in between. CDR3 length equals 12 residues. The CDR3 region is CASRTPGNEQFF. CDR3 nucleotides: TGTGCCAGCCGGACCCCAGGGAATGAGCAGTTCTTC.

The rearrangement uses TRBV2 and TRBJ2-1; no reliable D call. CDR1 and CDR2 from the germline V gene are SNHLY and FYNNEI. This CDR3 comprises 14 residues. V lost 2 bases to trimming and J lost 4 bases, with 9 bases between them. CDR3 sequence (DNA): TGTGCCAGCAGTGAACGGCTAGGGTACAATGAGCAGTTCTTC. This codes for CASSERLGYNEQFF.

The V gene is TRBV11-3, the J gene TRBJ2-6; a possible D gene is TRBD1 (5 bases). Trimming cost V 8 bases and J 4 bases, with 15 bases left between them. Germline V gene lookup returns CDR1 SGHNT and CDR2 YENEEA. The CDR3 has 15 residues. DNA of the CDR3: TGTGCCAGCTCCGATCAGGGTTACGGGGCCAACGTCCTGACTTTC. It encodes CASSDQGYGANVLTF. Supplemented by reference TRBV11-3 and TRBJ2-6, the full variable domain reads EAGVVQSPRYKIIEKKQPVAFWCNPISGHNTLYWYLQNLGQGPELLIRYENEEAVDDSQLPKDRFSAERLKGVDSTLKIQPAELGDSAVYLCASSDQGYGANVLTFGAGSRLTVL.

This clonotype was seen a few times. The chain is built from TRBV2 and TRBJ2-2, with 8 bases identical to TRBD1. The CDR3 totals 20 residues. With V trimmed by 8 bases and J by 0 bases, 20 bases remained unmatched. Germline-derived CDR1 and CDR2 are SNHLY and FYNNEI. The CDR3: CASALRGTGISNSNTGELFF. CDR3 DNA: TGTGCCAGCGCCCTAAGGGGGACAGGAATATCTAATTCGAACACCGGGGAGCTGTTTTTT.

This clonotype showed up just a few times. The V and J genes are TRBV7-6 and TRBJ2-2; D is possibly TRBD2 (5 bases). CDR1 and CDR2 from the germline V gene are SGHVS and FNYEAQ. The CDR3 contains 16 residues. V lost 4 bases, J lost 4 bases, and 16 bases lay in between. The CDR3 sequence is CASSSAGGSFTGELFF. In DNA form, the CDR3 reads TGTGCCAGCAGCTCCGCCGGTGGGAGTTTCACCGGGGAGCTGTTTTTT.

This rearrangement joins TRBV20-1 to TRBJ2-1; D gene unclear. This CDR3 is 14 amino acids long. The V and J ends lost 1 base and 1 base respectively, with 8 bases between them. Per germline, CDR1 DFQATT and CDR2 SNEGSKA (reference sequence). The CDR3 spells CSARGSKSYNEQFF. CDR3 in DNA: TGCAGTGCTAGAGGGTCTAAATCCTACAATGAGCAGTTCTTC.

This clonotype was seen a handful of times. This chain uses TRBV15 with TRBJ1-2; no firm D call. Germline V lookup: CDR1 LNHNV, CDR2 YYDKDF (reference sequence). Trimming left V 5 bases short and J 2 bases short, with 18 bases between. The CDR3 is 16 amino acids. The CDR3 region has the DNA TGTGCCACCAGCCTTGACTCCAGGACGAGCAACTATGGCTACACCTTC. Translating gives CATSLDSRTSNYGYTF.

This chain joins TRBV7-6 and TRBJ2-2, with a weak D call TRBD1 (6 bases). The CDR3 loop spans 15 amino acids. Trimming took 5 bases from V and 6 from J, leaving 16 bases between them. CDR1 and CDR2 from the germline V gene are SGHVS and FNYEAQ. CDR3 sequence: CASSPVQGLSGELFF. CDR3 bases: TGTGCCAGCAGCCCCGTACAGGGCCTGTCCGGGGAGCTGTTTTTT.

At least ten counts were recorded for this clonotype. The J gene is TRBJ2-7, the V gene TRBV5-1, with 10 nucleotides matching TRBD2. V lost 2 bases, J lost 1 base, and 3 bases stayed unmatched. Germline V lookup: CDR1 SGHRS, CDR2 YFSETQ. This CDR3 has 15 amino acids. For the CDR3, the DNA is TGCGCCAGCAGCTTTGGTAGCGGGGGGTCCTACGAGCAGTACGTC. Protein product: CASSFGSGGSYEQYV.

This clonotype was seen a few times. This chain connects TRBV28 to TRBJ2-1; 10 bases align to TRBD2. V gave up 6 bases and J gave up 7 bases; unmatched junction bases: 12. The CDR3 is 16 amino acids. Germline V lookup: CDR1 MDHEN, CDR2 SYDVKM. The CDR3 loop reads CASSPSDSGRWNEQFF. In nucleotides, the CDR3 is TGTGCCAGCAGCCCCTCGGATAGCGGGAGGTGGAATGAGCAGTTCTTC. Full variable domain (outside the CDR3, taken from reference TRBV28 and TRBJ2-1): DVKVTQSSRYLVKRTGEKVFLECVQDMDHENMFWYRQDPGLGLRLIYFSYDVKMKEKGDIPEGYSVSREKKERFSLILESASTNQTSMYLCASSPSDSGRWNEQFFGPGTRLTVL.

This clonotype was seen only a few times. The gene calls are TRBV7-8 and TRBJ2-5; 8 bases line up with TRBD1. Trimming cost V 4 bases and J 5 bases; bases outside gene matches: 12. The CDR3 loop spans 16 amino acids. The germline gives CDR1 SGHVS, CDR2 FQNEAQ. CDR3 loop: CASSSDRAGLGETQYF. DNA for the CDR3: TGTGCCAGCAGCTCGGACAGGGCCGGATTAGGGGAGACCCAGTACTTC.

This clonotype was seen ten or more times. The chain has TRBV5-1 and TRBJ1-4, with D possibly being TRBD1 (5 bases). In germline, CDR1 is SGHRS, CDR2 YFSETQ. Deletions cut 0 bases from V and 5 bases from J, with 11 bases between. The CDR3 runs to 15 residues. The CDR3 bases are TGCGCCAGCAGCTTGGGGACAATCCTAAATGAAAAACTGTTTTTT. Encoded protein: CASSLGTILNEKLFF.

The chain couples TRBV14 to TRBJ2-1; 8 bases are shared with TRBD2. Germline CDR1 and CDR2: SGHDN and FVKESK. The trim removed 0 bases at V and 7 bases at J, leaving 5 bases unmatched. This CDR3 region has 15 residues. CDR3 loop: CASSQDLTSANEQFF. CDR3 sequence (DNA): TGTGCCAGCAGCCAAGATCTGACTAGCGCTAATGAGCAGTTCTTC.

This clonotype was seen more than once but under ten times. The gene calls are TRBV29-1 and TRBJ1-1; D unclear. The germline V and J ends were trimmed by 5 bases and 7 bases, with 14 bases remaining between them. There are 12 residues in the CDR3. Germline CDR1 and CDR2: SQVTM and ANQGSEA. CDR3 sequence (DNA): TGCAGCGTTAAGTCTCAGTCCATTGAAGCTTTCTTT. As protein: CSVKSQSIEAFF.

This CDR3 reads CASSDSHGSYGYTF. The CDR3 nucleotides are TGTGCCAGCAGTGACTCTCATGGGAGCTATGGCTACACCTTC. The chain combines TRBV6-4 with TRBJ1-2, with D unclear. The CDR3 runs to 14 residues. The V end was cut by 0 bases, the J end by 4 bases, with 9 bases between. The germline V gene has CDR1 MRHNA and CDR2 SNTAGT.

The chain couples TRBV6-6 to TRBJ2-3; no clear D. CDR3 length: 12 residues. From germline, CDR1 is MNHNY and CDR2 SVGAGI (reference sequence). V was clipped by 5 bases and J by 4 bases, with 7 bases between them. The CDR3 bases are TGTGCCAGCAGTACGGTGTCAGATACGCAGTATTTT. Translation: CASSTVSDTQYF.

This clonotype was seen at least ten times. The rearrangement links TRBV5-1 to TRBJ2-5; 11 positions agree with TRBD2. Germline CDR1 is SGHRS and CDR2 is YFSETQ. The CDR3 is 20 amino acids. V dropped 0 bases and J dropped 1; count of bases not matched to a gene: 14. CDR3 coding DNA: TGCGCCAGCAGCTTGGAGCCGACTAGCGGGGAAGTGAGAATCCAAGAGACCCAGTACTTC. It yields the protein CASSLEPTSGEVRIQETQYF.

This clonotype was observed at least ten times. The rearrangement uses TRBV6-1 and TRBJ2-1, with TRBD1 identical over 7 bases. The CDR3 is 15 amino acids. Germline V gene sequence: CDR1 MNHNS, CDR2 SASEGT. V shed 11 bases and J 3 bases; nucleotides not matched to a gene: 13. DNA of the CDR3: TGTGCCCTCCAGGGGGTACAGGGTGACTACAATGAGCAGTTCTTC. Translating gives CALQGVQGDYNEQFF.

The gene calls are TRBV20-1 and TRBJ2-7; D call uncertain. This CDR3 is built from 11 residues. V was cut by 0 bases and J by 10 bases, with 10 bases left in between. From germline, CDR1 is DFQATT and CDR2 SNEGSKA (reference sequence). The CDR3, as DNA: TGCAGTGCTAGAGAGTTCGGGCCCCAGTACTTC. Translating it yields CSAREFGPQYF.

There are a few counts of this clonotype. The J gene is TRBJ1-2, the V gene TRBV5-5; D gene uncertain. Germline loops: CDR1 SGHKS, CDR2 YYEKEE (reference sequence). The V gene lost 2 bases and the J gene lost 7 bases, with 18 bases spanning the gap. The CDR3 spans 15 residues. CDR3 loop: CASSLVAGSVGGYTF. The CDR3 bases are TGTGCCAGCAGCTTAGTAGCCGGGAGTGTGGGTGGCTACACCTTC.

V is TRBV5-4 and J is TRBJ2-2, with D possibly being TRBD1 or TRBD2 (6 bases each). CDR3 length equals 15 residues. Between the trimmed V and J ends, which lost 10 bases and 0 bases, there was a span of 16 bases. From germline, CDR1 is SGHNT and CDR2 YYREEE (reference sequence). CDR3 in amino acids: CAWGAVIANTGELFF. CDR3 DNA sequence: TGTGCCTGGGGGGCTGTCATCGCGAACACCGGGGAGCTGTTTTTT. Drawing the rest from reference TRBV5-4 and TRBJ2-2, the complete variable domain is ETGVTQSPTHLIKTRGQQVTLRCSSQSGHNTVSWYQQALGQGPQFIFQYYREEENGRGNFPPRFSGLQFPNYSSELNVNALELDDSALYLCAWGAVIANTGELFFGEGSRLTVL.

There are a few counts of this clonotype. The gene calls are TRBV15 and TRBJ2-3; D possibly corresponds to TRBD2 (6 bases). Germline V lookup: CDR1 LNHNV, CDR2 YYDKDF (reference sequence). V dropped 2 bases and J dropped 2 bases, with 14 bases sitting between them. The CDR3 spans 16 residues. The CDR3 protein is CATSRLPGTPTDTQYF. DNA for the CDR3: TGTGCCACCAGCAGACTACCCGGGACTCCCACAGATACGCAGTATTTT.

There are many counts of this clonotype. The CDR3, as DNA: TGTGCCAGCAGTTCGAGACTTGTTTACAATGAGCAGTTCTTC. Protein sequence: CASSSRLVYNEQFF. The chain joins TRBV6-5 to TRBJ2-1; no definite D call. CDR1 and CDR2 from the germline V gene are MNHEY and SVGAGI. CDR3 length: 14 amino acids. V was shortened by 4 bases and J by 4 bases, with 11 bases between the two germline ends.

This clonotype was observed at least ten times. The J gene is TRBJ2-3, the V gene TRBV18; D not certain. Trimming stripped 10 bases from V and 2 bases from J, with 7 bases between. The CDR3 runs 11 residues. Germline V gene sequence: CDR1 KGHSH, CDR2 LQKENI. The CDR3 nucleotides are TGTGCCACCGGGCTCACAGATACGCAGTATTTT. Translated, it gives CATGLTDTQYF. The whole variable domain, remainder taken from reference TRBV18 and TRBJ2-3, is NAGVMQNPRHLVRRRGQEARLRCSPMKGHSHVYWYRQLPEEGLKFMVYLQKENIIDESGMPKERFSAEFPKEGPSILRIQQVVRGDSAAYFCATGLTDTQYFGPGTRLTVL.

In this sample, this clonotype turned up a few times. DNA for the CDR3: TGTGCCAGCAGCTTTCTCCGGGCAACTCAGCCCCAGCATTTT. Amino acid sequence: CASSFLRATQPQHF. V usage is TRBV7-2 and J usage is TRBJ1-5, with D unclear. The V gene's germline CDR1 is SGHTA and CDR2 FQGNSA. Trimming took off 3 bases at V and 6 bases at J, with 12 bases between the two ends. The CDR3 runs to 14 residues.